The 9 T cell receptor beta chains listed next were all sequenced from one sample in a study of CD4 T cells in relation to SARS-CoV-2 and coronaviruses. Unexposed donor CD4+ T cells date from about 2011-2018, before the COVID-19 pandemic. CD4+ T cells were isolated from the cells after nine to eleven days of culture. Their antigens remain unidentified. Sequencing was performed with immunoSEQ multiplex PCR; in TCRdb, only in-frame clones are kept and a portion is missing. This table has about 20,000 clones, about 70% appearing once. The sample consisted of CD4+ T cells from PBMCs, cultured in vitro. The source of these receptors is a human donor in good health.

CDR3 in DNA: TGTGCCAGTAGTTTACAGGGCCTAGGCTACACCTTC. Encoded protein: CASSLQGLGYTF. The gene calls are TRBV19 and TRBJ1-2; D might be TRBD1 (6 bases). The V gene's germline CDR1 is LNHDA and CDR2 SQIVND (reference sequence). With 5 bases removed from V and 8 bases from J, the gap between germline ends came to 12 bases. The CDR3 runs 12 residues.

This sequence joins TRBV7-2 and TRBJ1-4; 7 nucleotides align to TRBD1. The CDR3 contains 14 residues. In germline, CDR1 is SGHTA, CDR2 FQGNSA. Unmatched junction bases numbered 4, after V lost 2 bases and J lost 7 bases. CDR3 sequence reads: CASSLQGGGEKLFF. CDR3 sequence (DNA): TGTGCCAGCAGCTTACAGGGGGGTGGTGAAAAACTGTTTTTT.

This clone has just a few counts. The V gene is TRBV5-1, the J gene TRBJ2-3; 9 nucleotides align to TRBD2. CDR3 length: 16 amino acids. V trimming: 0 bases; J trimming: 6 bases; junction bases outside the gene matches: 8. The V gene's germline CDR1 is SGHRS and CDR2 YFSETQ. CDR3 region: CASSLAVAGDGDTQYF. In DNA, the CDR3 is TGCGCCAGCAGCTTGGCGGTAGCGGGAGATGGGGATACGCAGTATTTT. The full variable domain, in which reference TRBV5-1 and TRBJ2-3 provide the parts outside the CDR3, is KAGVTQTPRYLIKTRGQQVTLSCSPISGHRSVSWYQQTPGQGLQFLFEYFSETQRNKGNFPGRFSGRQFSNSRSEMNVSTLELGDSALYLCASSLAVAGDGDTQYFGPGTRLTVL.

The chain is built from TRBV29-1 and TRBJ1-1, with D possibly TRBD1 on 5 matching bases. Germline CDR1 and CDR2: SQVTM and ANQGSEA. This CDR3 has 13 amino acids. V lost 3 bases and J 0 bases, leaving 8 bases between the germline ends. The CDR3 reads CSVDRAMNTEAFF. The DNA of the CDR3 is TGCAGCGTTGACAGGGCCATGAACACTGAAGCTTTCTTT.

The V and J genes are TRBV5-3 and TRBJ2-1, with D possibly being TRBD2 (5 bases). Being an ORF, TRBV5-3 has a function that is uncertain. Trimming shortened V by 0 bases and J by 5 bases, and 18 bases separated the two germline ends. The CDR3 is 17 residues long. The CDR3: CARSLAELREWNNEQFF. The CDR3 region has the DNA TGTGCCAGAAGCTTGGCCGAGTTGAGGGAGTGGAACAATGAGCAGTTCTTC.

This chain connects TRBV28 to TRBJ1-2; 7 nucleotides agree with TRBD1. Germline CDR1 reads MDHEN; CDR2 reads SYDVKM. With 6 bases clipped from V and 0 bases from J, the junction kept 7 bases outside the gene matches. CDR3 length: 15 amino acids. CDR3 sequence: CASSAPGGANYGYTF. The DNA of the CDR3 is TGTGCCAGCAGCGCTCCAGGGGGTGCTAACTATGGCTACACCTTC.

The chain employs TRBV5-1 and TRBJ2-4; 8 nucleotides line up with TRBD1. The CDR3 extends over 16 amino acids. From germline, CDR1 is SGHRS and CDR2 YFSETQ. The trim removed 0 bases at V and 3 bases at J, leaving 5 bases unmatched. The CDR3 DNA reads TGCGCCAGCAGCTTGGTAGCTACAGGGGGCAAAAACATTCAGTACTTC. Translating gives CASSLVATGGKNIQYF. Full variable domain (missing parts from reference TRBV5-1 and TRBJ2-4): KAGVTQTPRYLIKTRGQQVTLSCSPISGHRSVSWYQQTPGQGLQFLFEYFSETQRNKGNFPGRFSGRQFSNSRSEMNVSTLELGDSALYLCASSLVATGGKNIQYFGAGTRLSVL.

The chain has TRBV5-1 and TRBJ2-2; D might be TRBD2 (5 bases). V gave up 4 bases and J gave up 7 bases, with 14 bases separating them. This CDR3 is 14 amino acids long. CDR1 and CDR2 from the germline V gene are SGHRS and YFSETQ. CDR3 sequence reads: CASSGWENNGELFF. CDR3 bases: TGCGCCAGCAGCGGGTGGGAGAATAACGGGGAGCTGTTTTTT. The entire variable domain, with the rest obtained from reference TRBV5-1 and TRBJ2-2, is as follows: KAGVTQTPRYLIKTRGQQVTLSCSPISGHRSVSWYQQTPGQGLQFLFEYFSETQRNKGNFPGRFSGRQFSNSRSEMNVSTLELGDSALYLCASSGWENNGELFFGEGSRLTVL.

V usage is TRBV10-3 and J usage is TRBJ2-3; the D is unclear. This CDR3 spans 12 amino acids. Germline V gene lookup returns CDR1 ENHRY and CDR2 SYGVKD. V lost 6 bases and J 0 bases, leaving 4 bases between the germline ends. The CDR3 DNA is TGTGCCATCAGCTATAGCACAGATACGCAGTATTTT. It yields the protein CAISYSTDTQYF.